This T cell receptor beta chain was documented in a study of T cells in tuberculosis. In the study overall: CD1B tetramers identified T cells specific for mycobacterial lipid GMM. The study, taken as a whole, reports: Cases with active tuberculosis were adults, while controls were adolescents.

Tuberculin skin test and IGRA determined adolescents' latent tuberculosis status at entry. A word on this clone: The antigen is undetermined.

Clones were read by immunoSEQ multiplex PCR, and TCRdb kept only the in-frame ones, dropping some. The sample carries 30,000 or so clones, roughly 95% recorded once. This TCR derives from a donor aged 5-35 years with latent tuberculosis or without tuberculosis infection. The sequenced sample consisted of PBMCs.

The CDR3 protein is CASSPGARREQYF. The CDR3, as DNA: TGTGCCAGCTCACCGGGGGCGCGACGGGAGCAGTACTTC. This rearrangement joins TRBV18 to TRBJ2-7, with D perhaps TRBD1 (6 bases). Per germline, CDR1 KGHSH and CDR2 LQKENI. V was cut by 3 bases and J by 7 bases, with 13 bases left in between. CDR3 length: 13 amino acids.